This T cell receptor beta chain was sequenced during a study of response to subunit inactivated influenza vaccine. Whole-study findings and limits: Authors suggested seasonal influenza vaccinations each recruit few new T cells.

This clonotype was recorded many times. The target antigen is unknown. TCRdb used MiXCR to reprocess the RT-PCR reads, holding one entry per CDR3 protein. The table records almost 250,000 distinct CDR3 sequences, more than 9% of them present only once. V lost 6 bases to trimming and J lost 5 bases; unmatched junction nucleotides: 10. The CDR3 is 15 residues long. From germline, CDR1 is SGHTA and CDR2 FQGNSA. The sequencing used non-naive T cells sorted from PBMCs, collected 14 days before vaccination. The J gene is TRBJ2-1, the V gene TRBV7-2, with 7 bases identical to TRBD2. This TCR came from a man aged 45-65 years who received an inactivated influenza vaccine. The CDR3 loop reads CASSTAGVAHNEQFF. The DNA for the CDR3 is TGTGCCAGCAGTACCGCGGGGGTAGCCCACAATGAGCAGTTCTTC.